This T cell receptor beta chain was recorded in a study of response to subunit inactivated influenza vaccine. Findings and caveats of the study: Each seasonal influenza vaccination recruits few new T cells, the authors suggested.

In its sample, this clonotype was seen many times. Its antigen remains unknown. This CDR3 is 14 amino acids long. With V trimmed by 6 bases and J by 5 bases, 6 bases remained unmatched. Germline V lookup: CDR1 DFQATT, CDR2 SNEGSKA (reference sequence). TCRdb re-derived calls from the RT-PCR reads in MiXCR, one entry per CDR3 protein. The sample yields hundreds of thousands of distinct CDR3 sequences, roughly 13% seen once. The input for sequencing was PBMCs from blood, taken more than 35 days after vaccination. The chain employs TRBV20-1 and TRBJ2-3; 12 nucleotides align to TRBD2. The source is a middle-aged man who received an inactivated influenza vaccine. The CDR3 nucleotides read TGCAGTGCCCTAGCGACTAGCGGGGGAGATACGCAGTATTTT. Its translation: CSALATSGGDTQYF.